These 5 T cell receptor beta chains came from one sample sequenced in a study of CD8 T cells in Susac syndrome (dated by TCRdb to between 2017 and 2020). The protocol used for the library was the immunoSEQ multiplex PCR assay. RNA was extracted using the RNeasy kit, and roughly 0.5 to 1 ug of the RNA was reverse transcribed with random hexamers. TCRdb's own reprocessing of the public reads used fastp at Q25 and MiXCR and kept productive beta chains. Every entry covers one CDR3 protein and lists the most common genes and DNA from its rows. The table for this sample lists under 200,000 distinct CDR3 sequences; roughly nine tenths of them were counted only once. The ten largest make up about 0.1% of the sample. The sequenced sample consisted of CD4+ T cells from PBMCs. These receptors came from a human donor with Susac syndrome.

The rearrangement uses TRBV12-3 or TRBV12-4 and TRBJ1-3, with a weak D call TRBD1 (5 bases). Trimming removed 7 bases from V and 0 bases from J, with 16 bases in between. The CDR3 extends over 16 amino acids. CDR3: CASNTLTVNSGNTIYF. In DNA, the CDR3 is TGTGCCAGCAACACCCTGACAGTCAACTCTGGAAACACCATATATTTT.

The chain uses TRBV19 and TRBJ2-1; D is possibly TRBD2 (6 bases). The V end was cut by 1 base, the J end by 4 bases, with 8 bases between. The CDR3 spans 14 residues. The germline gives CDR1 LNHDA, CDR2 SQIVND (reference sequence). The CDR3 loop is CASSIAGAYNEQFF. As DNA, the CDR3 is TGTGCCAGTAGTATAGCGGGAGCTTACAATGAGCAGTTCTTC.

V usage is TRBV9 and J usage is TRBJ2-1; TRBD2 is a possible D gene (7 bases). CDR1 is SGDLS and CDR2 is YYNGEE in the germline V gene. V was shortened by 0 bases and J by 0 bases, with 10 bases between the two germline ends. This CDR3 is built from 16 residues. The CDR3 coding sequence is TGTGCCAGCAGCGTAGTGGGGGGGCTCTCCTACAATGAGCAGTTCTTC. This translates into CASSVVGGLSYNEQFF.

This clonotype was found a few times. The V gene is TRBV2, the J gene TRBJ2-1; 8 positions agree with TRBD1. The CDR3 totals 13 residues. CDR1 is SNHLY and CDR2 is FYNNEI in the germline V gene. Germline trimming cut 3 bases from V and 5 bases from J; bases unmatched to any gene: 0. The CDR3 loop is CASSEDRDNEQFF. The CDR3 DNA is TGTGCCAGCAGTGAGGACAGGGACAATGAGCAGTTCTTC. Using reference TRBV2 and TRBJ2-1 for the parts outside the CDR3, the full variable domain is EPEVTQTPSHQVTQMGQEVILRCVPISNHLYFYWYRQILGQKVEFLVSFYNNEISEKSEIFDDQFSVERPDGSNFTLKIRSTKLEDSAMYFCASSEDRDNEQFFGPGTRLTVL.

The V gene is TRBV20-1, the J gene TRBJ1-1, with D possibly being TRBD1 (5 bases). Germline lookup yields CDR1 DFQATT and CDR2 SNEGSKA (reference sequence). V dropped 6 bases and J dropped 1 base, with 21 bases sitting between them. CDR3 length: 16 amino acids. The CDR3 nucleotides are TGCAGTGCCACATCTTTCCCGGGGCAGACGAACACTGAAGCTTTCTTT. This gives the protein CSATSFPGQTNTEAFF.